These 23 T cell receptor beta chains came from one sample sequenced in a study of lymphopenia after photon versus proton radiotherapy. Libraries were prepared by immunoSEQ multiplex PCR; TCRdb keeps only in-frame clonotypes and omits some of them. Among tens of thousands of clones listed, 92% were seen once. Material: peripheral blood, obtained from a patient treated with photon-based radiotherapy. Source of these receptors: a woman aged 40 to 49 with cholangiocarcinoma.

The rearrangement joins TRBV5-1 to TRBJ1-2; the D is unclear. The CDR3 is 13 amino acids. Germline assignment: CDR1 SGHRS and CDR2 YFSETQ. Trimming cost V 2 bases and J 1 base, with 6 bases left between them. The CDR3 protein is CASSLGDNYGYTF. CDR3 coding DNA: TGCGCCAGCAGCTTAGGCGATAACTATGGCTACACCTTC.

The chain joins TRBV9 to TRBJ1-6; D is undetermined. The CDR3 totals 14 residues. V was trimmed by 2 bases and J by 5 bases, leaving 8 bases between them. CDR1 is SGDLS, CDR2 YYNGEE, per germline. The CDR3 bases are TGTGCCAGCAGCGTCAGGATGGATAATTCACCCCTCCACTTT. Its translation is CASSVRMDNSPLHF.

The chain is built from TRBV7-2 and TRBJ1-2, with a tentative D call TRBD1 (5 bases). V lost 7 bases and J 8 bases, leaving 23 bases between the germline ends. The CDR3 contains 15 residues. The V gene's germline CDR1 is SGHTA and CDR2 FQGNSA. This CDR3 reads CASIPSAGGIKGYTF. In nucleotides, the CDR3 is TGTGCCAGCATCCCTTCCGCGGGGGGAATTAAGGGCTACACCTTC.

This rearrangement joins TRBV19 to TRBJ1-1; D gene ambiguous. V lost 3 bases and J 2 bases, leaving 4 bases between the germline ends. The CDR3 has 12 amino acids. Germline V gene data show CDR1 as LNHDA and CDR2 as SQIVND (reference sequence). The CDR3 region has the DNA TGTGCCAGTAGTATTCCAAACACTGAAGCTTTCTTT. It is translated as CASSIPNTEAFF.

Here the CDR3 DNA reads TGTGCCAGTAGTATAATGAACGGGAGCACTGAAGCTTTCTTT. Translated: CASSIMNGSTEAFF. V gene TRBV19 combines with J gene TRBJ1-1; D not resolved. Germline V lookup: CDR1 LNHDA, CDR2 SQIVND (reference sequence). V lost 2 bases and J lost 4, with 11 bases in between. This CDR3 is built from 14 residues.

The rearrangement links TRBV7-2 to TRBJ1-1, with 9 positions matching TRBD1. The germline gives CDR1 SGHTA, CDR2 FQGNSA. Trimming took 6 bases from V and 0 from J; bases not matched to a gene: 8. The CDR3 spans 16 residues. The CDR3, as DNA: TGTGCCAGCAGACAGGACAGGGGCCTAATGAACACTGAAGCTTTCTTT. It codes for CASRQDRGLMNTEAFF.

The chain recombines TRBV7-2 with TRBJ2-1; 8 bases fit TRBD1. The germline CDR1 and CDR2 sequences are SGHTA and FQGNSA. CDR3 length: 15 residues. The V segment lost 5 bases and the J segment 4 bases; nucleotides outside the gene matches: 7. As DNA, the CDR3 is TGTGCCAGCAGCACCCGGACAGGGCCATACAATGAGCAGTTCTTC. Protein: CASSTRTGPYNEQFF. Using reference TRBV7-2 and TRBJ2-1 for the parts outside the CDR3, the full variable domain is GAGVSQSPSNKVTEKGKDVELRCDPISGHTALYWYRQSLGQGLEFLIYFQGNSAPDKSGLPSDRFSAERTGGSVSTLTIQRTQQEDSAVYLCASSTRTGPYNEQFFGPGTRLTVL.

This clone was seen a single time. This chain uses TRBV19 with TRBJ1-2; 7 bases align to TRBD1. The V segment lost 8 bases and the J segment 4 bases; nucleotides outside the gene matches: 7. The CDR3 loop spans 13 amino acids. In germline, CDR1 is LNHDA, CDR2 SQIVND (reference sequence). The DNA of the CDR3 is TGTGCCAGTGCCGGGACAGATACCTATGGCTACACCTTC. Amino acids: CASAGTDTYGYTF.

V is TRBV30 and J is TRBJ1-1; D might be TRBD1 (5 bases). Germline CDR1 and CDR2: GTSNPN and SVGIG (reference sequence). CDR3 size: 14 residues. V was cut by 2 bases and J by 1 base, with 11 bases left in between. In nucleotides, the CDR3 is TGTGCCTGGAGTACGGGACTCCGGAACACTGAAGCTTTCTTT. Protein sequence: CAWSTGLRNTEAFF.

CDR3 sequence: CASSYLRRGTGELFF. The DNA for the CDR3 is TGTGCCAGCAGTTATCTGCGAAGGGGTACCGGGGAGCTGTTTTTT. The chain is built from TRBV27 and TRBJ2-2; D is possibly TRBD1 (5 bases). V was clipped by 4 bases and J by 5 bases, with 14 bases between them. This CDR3 has 15 amino acids. Germline V gene lookup returns CDR1 MNHEY and CDR2 SMNVEV (reference sequence).

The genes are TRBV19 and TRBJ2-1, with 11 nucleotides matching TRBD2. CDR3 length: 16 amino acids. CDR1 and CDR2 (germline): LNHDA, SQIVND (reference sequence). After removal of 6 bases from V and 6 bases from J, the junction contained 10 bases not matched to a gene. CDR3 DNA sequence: TGTGCCAGTAGGCGCCAAGGGACTAGCGGCCCCAATGAGCAGTTCTTC. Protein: CASRRQGTSGPNEQFF.

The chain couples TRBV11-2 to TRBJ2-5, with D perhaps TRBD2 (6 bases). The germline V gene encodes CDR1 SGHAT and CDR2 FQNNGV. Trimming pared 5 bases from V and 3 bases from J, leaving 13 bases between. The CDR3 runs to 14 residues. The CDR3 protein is CASSLGWTKETQYF. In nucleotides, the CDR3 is TGTGCCAGCAGCCTGGGGTGGACTAAAGAGACCCAGTACTTC. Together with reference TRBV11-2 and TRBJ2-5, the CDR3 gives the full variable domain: EAGVAQSPRYKIIEKRQSVAFWCNPISGHATLYWYQQILGQGPKLLIQFQNNGVVDDSQLPKDRFSAERLKGVDSTLKIQPAKLEDSAVYLCASSLGWTKETQYFGPGTRLLVL.

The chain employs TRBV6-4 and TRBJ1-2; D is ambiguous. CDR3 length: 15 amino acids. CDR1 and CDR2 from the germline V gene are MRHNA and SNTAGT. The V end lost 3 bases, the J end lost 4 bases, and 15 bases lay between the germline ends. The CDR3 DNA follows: TGTGCCAGCAGTGAAGTGGCTGGGGTTAGCTATGGCTACACCTTC. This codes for CASSEVAGVSYGYTF.

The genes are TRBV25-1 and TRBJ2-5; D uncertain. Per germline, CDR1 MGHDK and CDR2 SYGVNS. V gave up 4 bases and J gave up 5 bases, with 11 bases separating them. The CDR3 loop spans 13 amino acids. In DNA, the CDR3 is TGTGCCAGCAGTGGTTCCGAGACCGAGACCCAGTACTTC. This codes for CASSGSETETQYF.

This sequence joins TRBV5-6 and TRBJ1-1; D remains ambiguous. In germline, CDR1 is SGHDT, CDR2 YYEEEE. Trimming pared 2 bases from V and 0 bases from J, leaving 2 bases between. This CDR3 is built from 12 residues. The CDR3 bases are TGTGCCAGCAGCTTTATGAACACTGAAGCTTTCTTT. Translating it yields CASSFMNTEAFF.

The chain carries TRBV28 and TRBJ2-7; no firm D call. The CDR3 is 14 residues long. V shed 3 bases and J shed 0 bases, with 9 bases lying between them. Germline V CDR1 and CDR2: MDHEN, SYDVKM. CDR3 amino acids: CASSFGGISYEQYF. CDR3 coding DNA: TGTGCCAGCAGTTTTGGCGGTATCTCCTACGAGCAGTACTTC.

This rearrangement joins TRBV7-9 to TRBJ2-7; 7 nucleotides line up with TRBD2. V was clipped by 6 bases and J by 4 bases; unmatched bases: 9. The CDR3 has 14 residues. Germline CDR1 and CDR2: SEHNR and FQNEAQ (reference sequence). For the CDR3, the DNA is TGTGCCAGCAGTTCCGGGATCGGGGGGTACGAGCAGTACTTC. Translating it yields CASSSGIGGYEQYF.

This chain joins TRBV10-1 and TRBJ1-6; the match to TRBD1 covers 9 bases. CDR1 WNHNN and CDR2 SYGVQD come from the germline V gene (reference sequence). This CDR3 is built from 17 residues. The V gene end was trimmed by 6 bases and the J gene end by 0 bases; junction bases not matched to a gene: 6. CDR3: CASRHRGLRSYNSPLHF. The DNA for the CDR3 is TGCGCCAGCAGACACAGGGGGCTACGCTCCTATAATTCACCCCTCCACTTT.

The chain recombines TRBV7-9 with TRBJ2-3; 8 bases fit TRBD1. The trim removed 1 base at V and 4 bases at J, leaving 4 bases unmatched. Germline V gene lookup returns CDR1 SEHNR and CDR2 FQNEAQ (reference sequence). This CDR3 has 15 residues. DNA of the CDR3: TGTGCCAGCAGCTTAGTGGAACAGGGGGCAGATACGCAGTATTTT. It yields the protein CASSLVEQGADTQYF.

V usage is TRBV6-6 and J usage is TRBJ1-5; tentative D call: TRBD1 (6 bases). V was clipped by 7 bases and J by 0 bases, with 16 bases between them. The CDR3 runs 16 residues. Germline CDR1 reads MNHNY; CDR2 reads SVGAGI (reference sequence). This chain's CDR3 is CASNPSRGPSNQPQHF. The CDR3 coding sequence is TGTGCCAGCAACCCTTCCCGGGGGCCTAGCAATCAGCCCCAGCATTTT.

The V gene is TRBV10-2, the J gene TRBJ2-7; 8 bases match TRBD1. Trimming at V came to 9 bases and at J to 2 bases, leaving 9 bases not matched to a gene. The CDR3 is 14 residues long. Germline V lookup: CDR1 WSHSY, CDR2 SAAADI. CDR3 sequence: CASHPGQVTYEQYF. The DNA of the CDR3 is TGCGCCAGTCATCCGGGACAGGTGACCTACGAGCAGTACTTC.

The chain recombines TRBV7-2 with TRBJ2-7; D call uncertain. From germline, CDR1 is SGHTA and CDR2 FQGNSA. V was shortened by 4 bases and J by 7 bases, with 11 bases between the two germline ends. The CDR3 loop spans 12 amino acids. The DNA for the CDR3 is TGTGCCAGCAGCTCCTCCAACCTTGAGCAGTACTTC. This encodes CASSSSNLEQYF.

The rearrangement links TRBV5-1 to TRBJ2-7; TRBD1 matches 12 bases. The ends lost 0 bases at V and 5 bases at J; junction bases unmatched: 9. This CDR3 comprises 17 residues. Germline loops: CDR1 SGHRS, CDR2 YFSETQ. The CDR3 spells CASSLGYGTGGGDEQYF. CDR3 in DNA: TGCGCCAGCAGCTTGGGATACGGGACAGGGGGCGGCGACGAGCAGTACTTC. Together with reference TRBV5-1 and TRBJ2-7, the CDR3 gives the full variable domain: KAGVTQTPRYLIKTRGQQVTLSCSPISGHRSVSWYQQTPGQGLQFLFEYFSETQRNKGNFPGRFSGRQFSNSRSEMNVSTLELGDSALYLCASSLGYGTGGGDEQYFGPGTRLTVT.